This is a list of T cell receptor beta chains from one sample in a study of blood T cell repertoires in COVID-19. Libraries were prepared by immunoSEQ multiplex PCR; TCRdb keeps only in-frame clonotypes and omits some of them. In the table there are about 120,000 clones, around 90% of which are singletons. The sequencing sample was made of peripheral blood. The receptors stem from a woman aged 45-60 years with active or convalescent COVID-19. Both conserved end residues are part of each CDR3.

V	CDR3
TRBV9	CASSNPRQGKSNIQYF
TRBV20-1	CSARVRGAFF
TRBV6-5	CASSYYRDETQYF
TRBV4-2	CASSQDLVGRGGTYEQYF
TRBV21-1	CASSKGDGANEKLFF
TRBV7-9	CASSFSVGSSGNTIYF
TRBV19	CASSIAGGSYNSPLHF
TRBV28	CASSLQGMDTQYF
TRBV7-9	CASSFPETYEQYF
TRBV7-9	CASSSRERSSYEQYF
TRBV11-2	CASSPAGTGGLSNYGYTF
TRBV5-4	CASSFKNTGELFF
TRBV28	CASSLGQVLNTEAFF
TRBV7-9	CASSSLGGESGYTF
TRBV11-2	CASSLVELAGGREQFF
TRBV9	CASSAAGGDGNTIYF
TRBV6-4	CASSRTGGETQYF
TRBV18	CASSPSLADITDTQYF
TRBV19	CASSLREFDTEAFF
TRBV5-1	CASSDTGSMNTEAFF
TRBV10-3	CAISEFAEAFF
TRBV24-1	CATAGRTDTQYF
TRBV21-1	CASSREQGKGNQPQHF
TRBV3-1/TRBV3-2	CASSPTWGTSGSSSYNEQFF
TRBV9	CASGASEVTDTQYF
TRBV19	CASSIGTGGSNEQFF
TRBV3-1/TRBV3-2	CASSLKFGHNDQPQHF
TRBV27	CASSSGGSNQPQHF
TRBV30	CAWTSGSQDTQYF
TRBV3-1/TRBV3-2	CASSQGTAQETQYF
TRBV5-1	CASSLGPQGIYGYTF
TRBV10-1	CASSVVSSRQGVPKDYGYTF
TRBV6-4	CASSAQDSGDTQYF
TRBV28	CASSSTSLSYEQYF
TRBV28	CASSLQDRASF
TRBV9	CASSGGLRGGTEAFF
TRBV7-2	CASSLTTGSAETQYF
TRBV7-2	CASSFPTGGGNEQFF
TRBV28	CASRLQGYTEAFF
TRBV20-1	CSALQGAIYF
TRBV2	CASSVGHPNEQYF
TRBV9	CASSRDTGTSGRYEQFF
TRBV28	CASTSLSAGPYEQYF
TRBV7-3	CASSNGMNNEQFF
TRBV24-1	CATSDSYNEQFF
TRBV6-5	CASSPPIASTGEQYF
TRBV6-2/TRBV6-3	CASSYYLEKLFF
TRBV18	CASSPGTGDEKLFF